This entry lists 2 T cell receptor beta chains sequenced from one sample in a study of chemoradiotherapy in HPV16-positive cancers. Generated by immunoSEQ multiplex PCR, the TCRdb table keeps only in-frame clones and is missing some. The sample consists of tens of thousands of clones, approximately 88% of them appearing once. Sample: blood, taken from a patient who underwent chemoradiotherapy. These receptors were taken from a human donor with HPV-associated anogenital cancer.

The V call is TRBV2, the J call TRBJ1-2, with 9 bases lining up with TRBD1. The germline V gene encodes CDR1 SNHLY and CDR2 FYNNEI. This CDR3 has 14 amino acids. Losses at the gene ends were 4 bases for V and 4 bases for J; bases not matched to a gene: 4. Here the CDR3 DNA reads TGTGCCAGCAGTGGGGGACAGGGTGGCTATGGCTACACCTTC. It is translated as CASSGGQGGYGYTF.

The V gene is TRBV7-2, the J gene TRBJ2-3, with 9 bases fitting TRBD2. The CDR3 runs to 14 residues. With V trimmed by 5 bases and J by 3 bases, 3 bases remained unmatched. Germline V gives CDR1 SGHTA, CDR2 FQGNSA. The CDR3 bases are TGTGCCAGCAGCCCGGGACTAGCTACAGATACGCAGTATTTT. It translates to CASSPGLATDTQYF.